This T cell receptor (beta chain) is from a study of blood T cells in healthy people across ages. Study-level findings and limits: A strong correlation between TCR beta diversity and naive T cell percentage was seen. Older individuals had lower TCR beta diversity per million T cells (the decline was roughly linear).

CDR3 length equals 15 residues. V lost 5 bases to trimming and J lost 7 bases, with 20 bases between them. The V gene's germline CDR1 is SGHTA and CDR2 FQGNSA. Then a second PCR, running about 6 to 11 cycles, was carried out with a sample-barcoded 5' primer and a J-beta primer mix. TCRdb called the 5' RACE reads again in MiXCR, with one record for every CDR3 protein. The profile shows almost 300,000 distinct CDR3 sequences, 25% to 30% of them singletons. In this sample, this clonotype turned up a few times. Its antigen is undetermined. The source material was blood. This sequence joins TRBV7-2 and TRBJ1-2; no definite D call. The receptor's source is a woman in her seventies in good health. The DNA of the CDR3 is TGTGCCAGCAGCCCAAACGTAATCCTTGCATCTGGCTACACCTTC. Translated, it gives CASSPNVILASGYTF.